This T cell receptor (beta chain) was identified during a study of identical twins. From the 5' RACE reads, TCRdb called clonotypes with MiXCR, one entry per CDR3 protein. The sample includes fewer than 650,000 distinct CDR3 sequences, around 9.6% seen only once; the top ten take under 3%. This sample also belongs to another study, concerning yellow fever vaccine responses in identical twins.

The sequenced sample consisted of PBMCs. The TCR was taken from a woman in her late teens or twenties in good health.

CDR3: CSARRPLTSGRAIDIYEQYF. The DNA for the CDR3 is TGCAGTGCTAGGCGACCCCTGACTAGCGGGAGGGCCATAGATATTTACGAGCAGTACTTC. This chain connects TRBV20-1 to TRBJ2-7; TRBD2 matches 14 bases. Per germline, CDR1 DFQATT and CDR2 SNEGSKA (reference sequence). J was trimmed by 4 bases and V by 3 bases; bases with no gene match: 20. The CDR3 extends over 20 amino acids.